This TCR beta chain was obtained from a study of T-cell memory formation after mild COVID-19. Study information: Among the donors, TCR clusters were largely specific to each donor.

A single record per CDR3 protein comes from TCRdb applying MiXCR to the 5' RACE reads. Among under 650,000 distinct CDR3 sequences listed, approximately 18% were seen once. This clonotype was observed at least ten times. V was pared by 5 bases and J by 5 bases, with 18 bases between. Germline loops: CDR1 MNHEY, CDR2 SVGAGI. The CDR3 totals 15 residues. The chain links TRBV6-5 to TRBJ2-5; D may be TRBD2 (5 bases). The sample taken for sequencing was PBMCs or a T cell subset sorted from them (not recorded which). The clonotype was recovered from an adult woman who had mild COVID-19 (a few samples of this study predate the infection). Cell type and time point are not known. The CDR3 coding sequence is TGTGCCAGCAGTCCCCCACACTCTTCGGGGGAGACCCAGTACTTC. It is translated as CASSPPHSSGETQYF.